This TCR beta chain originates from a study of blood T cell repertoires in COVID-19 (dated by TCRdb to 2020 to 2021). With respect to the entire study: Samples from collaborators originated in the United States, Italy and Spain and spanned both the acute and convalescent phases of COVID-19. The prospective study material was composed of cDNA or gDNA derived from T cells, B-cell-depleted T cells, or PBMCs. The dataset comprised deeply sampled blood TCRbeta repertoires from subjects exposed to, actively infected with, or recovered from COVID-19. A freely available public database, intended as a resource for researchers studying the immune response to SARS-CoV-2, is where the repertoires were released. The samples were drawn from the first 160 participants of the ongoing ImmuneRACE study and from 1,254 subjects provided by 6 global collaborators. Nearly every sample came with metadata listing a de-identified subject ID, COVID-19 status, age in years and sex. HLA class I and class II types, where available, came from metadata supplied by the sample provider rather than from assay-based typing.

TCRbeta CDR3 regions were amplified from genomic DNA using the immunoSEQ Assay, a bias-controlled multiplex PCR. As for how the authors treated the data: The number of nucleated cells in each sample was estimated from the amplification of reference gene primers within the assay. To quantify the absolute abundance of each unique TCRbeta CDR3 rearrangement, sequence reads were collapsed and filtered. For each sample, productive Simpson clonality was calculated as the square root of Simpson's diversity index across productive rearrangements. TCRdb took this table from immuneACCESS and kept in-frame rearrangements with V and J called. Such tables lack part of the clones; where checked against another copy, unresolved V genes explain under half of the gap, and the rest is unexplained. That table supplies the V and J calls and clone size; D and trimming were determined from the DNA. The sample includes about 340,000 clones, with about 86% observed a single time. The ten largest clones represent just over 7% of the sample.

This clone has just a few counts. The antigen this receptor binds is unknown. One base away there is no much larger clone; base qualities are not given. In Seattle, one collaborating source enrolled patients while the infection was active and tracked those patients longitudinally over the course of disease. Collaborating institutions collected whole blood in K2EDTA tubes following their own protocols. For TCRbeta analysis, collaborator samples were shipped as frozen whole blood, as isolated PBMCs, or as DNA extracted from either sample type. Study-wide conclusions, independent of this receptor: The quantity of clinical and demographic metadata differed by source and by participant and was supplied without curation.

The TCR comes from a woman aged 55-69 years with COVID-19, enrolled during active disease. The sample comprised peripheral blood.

The CDR3 loop reads CTSSLGQATYEQYF. In nucleotides, the sequence is TGCACCAGCAGCCTTGGACAGGCGACCTACGAGCAGTACTTC. The chain couples TRBV1 to TRBJ2-7; TRBD1, the table's D call, was not compared with the DNA. TRBV1 has pseudogene status. Inclusive of the bounding cysteine and phenylalanine, the CDR3 is 14 residues long. The only DNA kept is the CDR3, 42 bases in frame from the first base.